This T cell receptor beta chain was observed in a study of beta chain features in type 1 diabetes. Study conclusions and caveats: More deletions and fewer insertions at VDJ junctions were found in patients with type 1 diabetes.

After removal of 4 bases from V and 4 bases from J, the junction contained 6 bases not matched to a gene. Germline CDR1 and CDR2: GTSNPN and SVGIG (reference sequence). The CDR3 has 14 amino acids. The study reverse transcribed the entire isolated RNA, so it sequenced expressed TCRB transcripts. The method was immunoSEQ multiplex PCR; TCRdb's version includes in-frame clones alone and lacks a portion of them. The table shows about 230,000 clones, with 7.5% to 10% occurring only once. To note about this clone: Its antigen is not known.

Source material: naive CD4+ T cells from blood. This TCR derives from a woman under 30 in good health. The rearrangement links TRBV30 to TRBJ2-3; 9 bases are shared with TRBD2. The CDR3 bases are TGTGCCTGGATCAAGCGGGAGGCAGCAGATACGCAGTATTTT. This sequence encodes CAWIKREAADTQYF.